The clone carrying this T cell receptor (beta chain) has at least ten counts. The source of the sample is a study of T-cell reconstitution after alpha-beta-depleted transplantation in children. A TCRbeta library incorporating unique molecular identifiers was prepared. TCRdb used MiXCR to reprocess the PCR reads, holding one entry per CDR3 protein. The sample has about 640,000 distinct CDR3 sequences, around a sixth seen once; the top ten hold about 1.1%. Germline CDR1 MGHRA, CDR2 YSYEKL. This CDR3 spans 16 amino acids. With 1 base clipped from V and 6 bases from J, the junction kept 9 bases outside the gene matches.

This TCR derives from a human donor who donated a stem cell graft to a child with acute myeloid leukemia. The gene calls are TRBV4-1 and TRBJ2-1, with 7 bases fitting TRBD1. Sequenced here: PBMCs from the stem cell graft donor, sampled from the stem cell graft. The CDR3 is CASSQVKGAMGNEQFF. Written as DNA, the CDR3 is TGCGCCAGCAGCCAAGTCAAGGGGGCGATGGGCAATGAGCAGTTCTTC.